This record covers a single T cell receptor (beta chain). The data stem from a study of blood T cell repertoires in COVID-19. Across the study: COVID-19 samples, acute and convalescent, were from the United States, Italy and Spain.

Authors' analysis steps: Reference gene primer amplification yielded estimated nucleated cell counts. Clones were sequenced by immunoSEQ multiplex PCR, and TCRdb holds only the in-frame ones, with some missing. V and J calls and clone size come straight from that table; D and trimming were deduced from the DNA. The sample consists of about 170,000 clones, 75% to 85% of them appearing once. In terms of age and location, participants ranged from roughly 18 to 90 years and lived in about 25 US areas. Participant-reported clinical history was the basis for cohort assignment. The sequence was obtained from a middle-aged man who had recovered from COVID-19. The sample comprised PBMCs or T cells enriched from blood (not recorded which).

The CDR3 sequence: CASSSVPGQGPTYNEQFF. CDR3 nucleotide sequence: TGCGCCAGCAGCTCCGTCCCGGGACAGGGACCCACCTACAATGAGCAGTTCTTC. The chain has TRBV5-1 and TRBJ2-1; 9 positions agree with TRBD1. This CDR3 region has 18 residues. After removal of 3 bases from V and 2 bases from J, the junction contained 12 bases not matched to a gene. The germline gives CDR1 SGHRS, CDR2 YFSETQ. The full variable domain, its missing parts supplied by reference TRBV5-1 and TRBJ2-1, is KAGVTQTPRYLIKTRGQQVTLSCSPISGHRSVSWYQQTPGQGLQFLFEYFSETQRNKGNFPGRFSGRQFSNSRSEMNVSTLELGDSALYLCASSSVPGQGPTYNEQFFGPGTRLTVL.